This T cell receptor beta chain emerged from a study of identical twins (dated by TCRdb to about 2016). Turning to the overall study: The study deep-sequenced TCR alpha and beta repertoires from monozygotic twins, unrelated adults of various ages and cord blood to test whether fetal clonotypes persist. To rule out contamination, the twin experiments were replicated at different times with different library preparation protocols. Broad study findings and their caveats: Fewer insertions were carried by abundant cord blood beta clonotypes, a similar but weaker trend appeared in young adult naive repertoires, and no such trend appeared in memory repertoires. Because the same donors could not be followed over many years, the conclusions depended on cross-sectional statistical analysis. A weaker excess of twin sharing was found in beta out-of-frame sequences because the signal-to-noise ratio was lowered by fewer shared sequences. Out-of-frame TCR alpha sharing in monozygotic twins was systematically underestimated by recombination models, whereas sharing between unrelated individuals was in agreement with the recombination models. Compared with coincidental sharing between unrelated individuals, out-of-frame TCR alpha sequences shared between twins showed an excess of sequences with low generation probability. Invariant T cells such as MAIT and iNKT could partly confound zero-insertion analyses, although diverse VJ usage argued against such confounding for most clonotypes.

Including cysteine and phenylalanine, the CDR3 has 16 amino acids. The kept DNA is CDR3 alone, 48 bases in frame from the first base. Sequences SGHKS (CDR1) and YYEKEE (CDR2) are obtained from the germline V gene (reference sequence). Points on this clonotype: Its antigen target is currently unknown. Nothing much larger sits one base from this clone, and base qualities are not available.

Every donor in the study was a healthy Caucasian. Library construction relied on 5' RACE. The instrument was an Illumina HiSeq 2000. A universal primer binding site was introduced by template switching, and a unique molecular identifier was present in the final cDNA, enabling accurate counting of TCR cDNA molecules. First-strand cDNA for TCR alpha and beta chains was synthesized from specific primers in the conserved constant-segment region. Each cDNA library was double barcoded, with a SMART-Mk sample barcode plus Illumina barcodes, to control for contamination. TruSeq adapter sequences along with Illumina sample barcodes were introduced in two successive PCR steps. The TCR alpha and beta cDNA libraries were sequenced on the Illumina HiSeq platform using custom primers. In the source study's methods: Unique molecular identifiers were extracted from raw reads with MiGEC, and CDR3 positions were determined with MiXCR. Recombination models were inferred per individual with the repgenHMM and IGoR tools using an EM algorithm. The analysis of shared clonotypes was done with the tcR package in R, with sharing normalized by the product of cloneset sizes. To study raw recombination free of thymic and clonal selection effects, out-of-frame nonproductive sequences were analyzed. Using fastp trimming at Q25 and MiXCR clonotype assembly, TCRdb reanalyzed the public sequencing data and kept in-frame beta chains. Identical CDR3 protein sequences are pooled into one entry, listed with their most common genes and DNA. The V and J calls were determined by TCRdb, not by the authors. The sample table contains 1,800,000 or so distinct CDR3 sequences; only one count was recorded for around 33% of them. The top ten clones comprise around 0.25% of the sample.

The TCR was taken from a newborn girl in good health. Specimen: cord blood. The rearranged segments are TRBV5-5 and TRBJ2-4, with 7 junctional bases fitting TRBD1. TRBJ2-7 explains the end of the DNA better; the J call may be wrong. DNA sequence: TGTGCCAGCAGCTTAGGGCCGGGACAGATGTCCTACGAGCAGTACTTC. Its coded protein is CASSLGPGQMSYEQYF.